The rows below give T cell receptor beta chains drawn from one sample of a study of immune evolution from preneoplasia to lung adenocarcinoma. This table comes from immunoSEQ multiplex PCR, and its TCRdb copy is limited to in-frame clones, with some not included. The table has 30,000 to 45,000 clones, about 73% seen once. Specimen: FFPE invasive lung adenocarcinoma tissue. Every receptor here comes from a person between 60 and 70 years old with lung adenocarcinoma. Both conserved end residues are part of each CDR3. D genes are given only for firm matches. The size of a clone is reported for some rows only, either as once, few or many, or as a class for expanded clones.

v_gene	abundance	d_gene	j_gene	CDR3nt	CDR3aa
TRBV6-6	NA	NA	TRBJ2-1	TGTGCCAGCAGTTACTCACACGGGAGCTCCTACAATGAGCAGTTCTTC	CASSYSHGSSYNEQFF
TRBV5-4	NA	NA	TRBJ2-5	TGTGCCAGCAGCTTTCCCCAAGAGACCCAGTACTTC	CASSFPQETQYF
TRBV19	once	TRBD1	TRBJ1-1	TGTGCCAGTAGTATTGGGACAGGGGCCATGAACACTGAAGCTTTCTTT	CASSIGTGAMNTEAFF
TRBV21-1	NA	NA	TRBJ1-2	TGTGCCGACGACCCCGGCTGTAACTATGGCTACACCTTC	CADDPGCNYGYTF
TRBV2	NA	NA	TRBJ1-4	TGTGCCAGCACCACCGCGCCAGCAACTAATGAAAAACTGTTTTTT	CASTTAPATNEKLFF
TRBV19	few	NA	TRBJ1-1	TGTGCCAGTAGTCTATTGAACACTGAAGCTTTCTTT	CASSLLNTEAFF
TRBV18	NA	TRBD2	TRBJ2-1	TGTGCCAGCCGGGACGGGAGGGACTACAATGAGCAGTTCTTC	CASRDGRDYNEQFF
TRBV6-1	NA	TRBD2	TRBJ2-5	TGTGCCAGCAGTGAAGGTGGAGTAGCGGGCGGAGGAGAGACCCAGTACTTC	CASSEGGVAGGGETQYF
TRBV11-2	NA	TRBD2	TRBJ2-3	TGTGCCAGCAGCTGGACTAGCGGGGAAAGCACAGATACGCAGTATTTT	CASSWTSGESTDTQYF
TRBV21-1	NA	NA	TRBJ2-5	TGTGCCAGCACCTCTACCAGCCCCCAGTACTTC	CASTSTSPQYF
TRBV6-5	NA	NA	TRBJ1-2	TGTGCCAGCAGTTACTCACAAAGCGGCGGCTACACCTTC	CASSYSQSGGYTF
TRBV4-2	NA	NA	TRBJ2-3	TGTGCCAGCAGCCAACGGACAGAGGGATCAGATACGCAGTATTTT	CASSQRTEGSDTQYF
TRBV9	few	NA	TRBJ2-6	TGTGCCAGCAGCTCCACCCAGCCGGGCTCTGGGGCCAACGTCCTGACTTTC	CASSSTQPGSGANVLTF
TRBV30	NA	NA	TRBJ2-1	TGTGCCTGGAGTGGACTGTCCAATGAGCAGTTCTTC	CAWSGLSNEQFF
TRBV5-5	once	NA	TRBJ2-5	TGTGCCAGCACCTGGACGGGCCCCGCGCAAGAGACCCAGTACTTC	CASTWTGPAQETQYF
TRBV30	NA	TRBD2	TRBJ2-2	TGTGCCTGGAGGCTAGCGGGAGGGTCCGGGGAGCTGTTTTTT	CAWRLAGGSGELFF
TRBV19	once	NA	TRBJ1-5	TGTGCCAGTAGTATCCCCTCCACAAGCCAGCCCCAGCATTTT	CASSIPSTSQPQHF
TRBV6-1	NA	NA	TRBJ2-5	TGTGCCAGCAGTGATTTGTGGGGTGTAGAGACCCAGTACTTC	CASSDLWGVETQYF
TRBV28	NA	NA	TRBJ1-2	TGTGCCAGCAGTTTAACGGGGGGCTTGGAGGGCTACACCTTC	CASSLTGGLEGYTF
TRBV5-4	once	NA	TRBJ2-2	TGTGCCAGCAGCCACCGCGGACAGTCGAACACCGGGGAGCTGTTTTTT	CASSHRGQSNTGELFF
TRBV28	NA	TRBD2	TRBJ2-7	TGTGCCAGCAGACTAGCGGGAGGGGACTCCTACGAGCAGTACTTC	CASRLAGGDSYEQYF
TRBV19	few	TRBD1	TRBJ1-1	TGTGCCAGTAGGCCTCAGGGGACAGGTAATAGAGCTTTCTTT	CASRPQGTGNRAFF
TRBV27	NA	NA	TRBJ2-7	TGTGCCAGCAGTTTGGGGTCAGGACCAGCCTACGAGCAGTACTTC	CASSLGSGPAYEQYF
TRBV28	NA	NA	TRBJ1-4	TGTGCCAGCAATTGGGGGAGGGGCAATGAAAAACTGTTTTTT	CASNWGRGNEKLFF
TRBV5-6	NA	NA	TRBJ2-6	TGTGCCAGCAGCTGGAGGTTCACTGGGGCCAACGTCCTGACTTTC	CASSWRFTGANVLTF
TRBV29-1	medium-sized	NA	TRBJ2-2	TGCAGCGTTGAGGGGCAGAGCATCGGGGAGCTGTTTTTT	CSVEGQSIGELFF
TRBV29-1	NA	NA	TRBJ2-1	TGCAGCGCTCAGGACGCCCAGCAACGCTATGAGCAGTTCTTC	CSAQDAQQRYEQFF
TRBV7-8	NA	TRBD1	TRBJ1-1	TGTGCCAGCAGTCGCGGGACAGGGGGCACTGAAGCTTTCTTT	CASSRGTGGTEAFF
TRBV7-6	NA	TRBD1	TRBJ2-7	TGTGCCAGCAGCTTAAATGTCCGAGACAGGGGAAGTGAAGAGCAGTACTTC	CASSLNVRDRGSEEQYF
TRBV7-9	NA	NA	TRBJ1-2	TGTGCCAGCAGTTTCAAGACCGGGACGGTGAACTATGGCTACACCTTC	CASSFKTGTVNYGYTF
TRBV29-1	few	TRBD1	TRBJ1-2	TGCAGCGTTGGATCGGGGACAGGGAAGGGCTACACCTTC	CSVGSGTGKGYTF
TRBV4-1	NA	NA	TRBJ1-1	TGCGCCAGCAGCCAGGCCGAAAGTAACACTGAAGCTTTCTTT	CASSQAESNTEAFF
TRBV9	NA	TRBD2	TRBJ2-1	TGTGCCAGCAGCGTCGCTCCAGGGGGTCTTAGCGGGAGTGGGAATGAGCAGTTCTTC	CASSVAPGGLSGSGNEQFF
TRBV2	NA	NA	TRBJ1-5	TGTGCCAGCAGTGGGGACGGAAATCAGCCCCAGCATTTT	CASSGDGNQPQHF
TRBV6-5	NA	NA	TRBJ1-4	TGTGCCAGCAGGGACGGCTTTAATGAAAAACTGTTTTTT	CASRDGFNEKLFF
TRBV7-9	NA	NA	TRBJ1-1	TGTGCCAGCAGCGAAAAGATTGAAGCTTTCTTT	CASSEKIEAFF
TRBV28	once	NA	TRBJ1-4	TGTGCCAGCAGCCTCCGGGTGACAACTAATGAAAAACTGTTTTTT	CASSLRVTTNEKLFF
TRBV18	NA	NA	TRBJ1-1	TGTGCCAGCTCACCACCCCAAGGAGTGAACACTGAAGCTTTCTTT	CASSPPQGVNTEAFF
TRBV11-3	few	NA	TRBJ2-1	TGTGCCAGCAGCTTGGGGGGCGGGAACTCCTACAATGAGCAGTTCTTC	CASSLGGGNSYNEQFF
TRBV28	NA	NA	TRBJ2-7	TGTGCCAGCAGTTCCTGGCTAGGATTTAACGAGCAGTACTTC	CASSSWLGFNEQYF
TRBV5-4	once	NA	TRBJ2-3	TGTGCCAGCAGCCCGGACCCCAACACAGATACGCAGTATTTT	CASSPDPNTDTQYF
TRBV6-5	NA	NA	TRBJ1-2	TGTGCCAGCAGTTACAGGGGTAGTGGCTACACCTTC	CASSYRGSGYTF
TRBV18	NA	TRBD2	TRBJ2-7	TGTGCCAGCTCACGGGGGACTAGCGGCTACGAGCAGTACTTC	CASSRGTSGYEQYF
TRBV5-1	NA	NA	TRBJ2-2	TGCGCCAGCAGCAGGTTCGACAATCCCTCGACCGGGGAGCTGTTTTTT	CASSRFDNPSTGELFF
TRBV29-1	NA	NA	TRBJ2-3	TGCAGCGTTGAAGGAGGGACCCTAACAGATACGCAGTATTTT	CSVEGGTLTDTQYF
TRBV2	NA	NA	TRBJ1-5	TGTGCCAGCAGCGTCGACTCGAATCAGCCCCAGCATTTT	CASSVDSNQPQHF
TRBV21-1	NA	NA	TRBJ1-4	TGTGCCAGCAGCTTCCCCTGCCGGGAACTTAATGAAAAACTGTTTTTT	CASSFPCRELNEKLFF
TRBV29-1	NA	NA	TRBJ2-3	TGCAGCGTTGCGGGATTACGGACAGATACGCAGTATTTT	CSVAGLRTDTQYF
TRBV5-6	NA	NA	TRBJ1-4	TGTGCCAGCAGCAGGGTTTCGGCAACTAATGAAAAACTGTTTTTT	CASSRVSATNEKLFF
TRBV18	NA	TRBD1	TRBJ1-5	TGTGCCAGCTCACTCGGACAGGGGGAAATTCAGCCCCAGCATTTT	CASSLGQGEIQPQHF
TRBV10-3	few	NA	TRBJ2-7	TGTGCCATCAGTGGGACGGAGACCTACGAGCAGTACTTC	CAISGTETYEQYF
TRBV7-9	NA	NA	TRBJ2-5	TGTGCCAGCAGCCGGAGAAAAGGAGAGACCCAGTACTTC	CASSRRKGETQYF
TRBV27	few	TRBD2	TRBJ2-7	TGTGCCAGCAGACGCCCCGGGACTAGCAGCTCCTACGAGCAGTACTTC	CASRRPGTSSSYEQYF
TRBV29-1	once	TRBD2	TRBJ2-1	TGCAGCGGGGAGGGACTAGCGAAATCCTTCGGCGAGCAGTTCTTC	CSGEGLAKSFGEQFF
TRBV11-2	NA	NA	TRBJ2-1	TGTGCCAGCAGCCCCGGGCGAGCCCAGTTCTTC	CASSPGRAQFF
TRBV2	once	NA	TRBJ2-5	TGTGCCAGCAGGTTAGGGGCCCAAGAGACCCAGTACTTC	CASRLGAQETQYF
TRBV5-1	NA	NA	TRBJ1-1	TGCGCCAGCAGCTTGGGCGGAGGGAACACTGAAGCTTTCTTT	CASSLGGGNTEAFF